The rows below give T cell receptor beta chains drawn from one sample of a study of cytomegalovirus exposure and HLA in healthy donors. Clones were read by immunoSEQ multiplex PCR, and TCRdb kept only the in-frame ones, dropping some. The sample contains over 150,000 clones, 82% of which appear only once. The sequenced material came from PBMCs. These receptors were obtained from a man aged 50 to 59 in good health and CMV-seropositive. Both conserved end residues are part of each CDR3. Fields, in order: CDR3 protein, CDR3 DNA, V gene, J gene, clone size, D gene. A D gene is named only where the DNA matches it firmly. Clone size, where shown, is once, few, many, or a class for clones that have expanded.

CDR3: CASSPQRGARAYEQYF
DNA: TGTGCCAGTAGCCCCCAGCGGGGGGCGCGGGCCTACGAGCAGTACTTC
V: TRBV19
J: TRBJ2-7
size: .
D: TRBD2

CDR3: CASSFLAGGPNEQFF
DNA: TGTGCCAGCAGTTTTCTAGCGGGAGGGCCGAATGAGCAGTTCTTC
V: TRBV28
J: TRBJ2-1
size: .
D: TRBD2

CDR3: CASSQEGQTNEKLFF
DNA: TGCGCCAGCAGCCAAGAGGGACAGACAAATGAAAAACTGTTTTTT
V: TRBV4-3
J: TRBJ1-4
size: .
D: TRBD1

CDR3: CASSQPMGRTYSTDTQYF
DNA: TGCGCCAGCAGTCAGCCCATGGGGCGGACCTATAGCACAGATACGCAGTATTTT
V: TRBV23-1
J: TRBJ2-3
size: .
D: .

CDR3: CASSGTSGVPKNSQYF
DNA: TGTGCCAGCAGTGGGACTAGCGGGGTGCCCAAAAACAGTCAGTACTTC
V: TRBV2
J: TRBJ2-4
size: .
D: TRBD2

CDR3: CASSSQGDSEAFF
DNA: TGCGCCAGCAGCTCCCAGGGGGACAGTGAAGCTTTCTTT
V: TRBV5-1
J: TRBJ1-1
size: .
D: TRBD1

CDR3: CASSPETGGFGNTIYF
DNA: TGTGCCAGCTCACCCGAGACAGGGGGCTTTGGAAACACCATATATTTT
V: TRBV18
J: TRBJ1-3
size: .
D: TRBD1

CDR3: CASSLGQVYGYTF
DNA: TGTGCCAGCAGCTTAGGGCAGGTCTATGGCTACACCTTC
V: TRBV7-2
J: TRBJ1-2
size: once
D: .

CDR3: CASSRGNQPQHF
DNA: TGTGCCAGTAGTCGAGGCAATCAGCCCCAGCATTTT
V: TRBV19
J: TRBJ1-5
size: .
D: .

CDR3: CASSDMRNTGELFF
DNA: TGTGCCAGCAGTGACATGCGGAACACCGGGGAGCTGTTTTTT
V: TRBV2
J: TRBJ2-2
size: .
D: .

CDR3: CASSPDRVNTEAFF
DNA: TGTGCCAGCAGCCCGGACAGGGTAAACACTGAAGCTTTCTTT
V: TRBV7-3
J: TRBJ1-1
size: .
D: TRBD1

CDR3: CASTTNRGNFDTQYF
DNA: TGTGCCAGCACTACCAACAGGGGGAATTTTGATACGCAGTATTTT
V: TRBV7-9
J: TRBJ2-3
size: .
D: TRBD1

CDR3: CASSPNRETQYF
DNA: TGTGCCAGCTCACCGAATCGGGAGACCCAGTACTTC
V: TRBV18
J: TRBJ2-5
size: .
D: .

CDR3: CASSLRGSGRAGGNTGELFF
DNA: TGTGCCAGCAGCTTGCGGGGGAGCGGGCGAGCCGGCGGGAACACCGGGGAGCTGTTTTTT
V: TRBV13
J: TRBJ2-2
size: .
D: TRBD2

CDR3: CASTDSPGTDTQYF
DNA: TGTGCCAGCACAGATTCCCCAGGAACAGATACGCAGTATTTT
V: TRBV6-5
J: TRBJ2-3
size: .
D: .

CDR3: CATGPYEQYF
DNA: TGTGCCACAGGTCCCTACGAGCAGTACTTC
V: TRBV2
J: TRBJ2-7
size: once
D: .

CDR3: CASTQGGEKLFF
DNA: TGTGCCAGTACACAGGGGGGCGAAAAACTGTTTTTT
V: TRBV19
J: TRBJ1-4
size: .
D: TRBD1

CDR3: CASNPVTSSYNEQFF
DNA: TGTGCCAGCAACCCTGTAACTAGCTCCTACAATGAGCAGTTCTTC
V: TRBV5-4
J: TRBJ2-1
size: .
D: .

CDR3: CASTRAGGELFF
DNA: TGTGCCAGCACCAGGGCCGGCGGGGAGCTGTTTTTT
V: TRBV6-1
J: TRBJ2-2
size: .
D: .

CDR3: CASSPPSLAGAGNTIYF
DNA: TGTGCCAGCTCACCACCCTCCTTGGCAGGGGCCGGAAACACCATATATTTT
V: TRBV18
J: TRBJ1-3
size: .
D: .

CDR3: CASSPQPGQKSYEQYF
DNA: TGTGCCAGCAGCCCCCAACCGGGACAGAAATCCTACGAGCAGTACTTC
V: TRBV7-6
J: TRBJ2-7
size: .
D: TRBD1

CDR3: CASNRPRHGYTF
DNA: TGTGCCAGTAACAGGCCCCGACATGGCTACACCTTC
V: TRBV19
J: TRBJ1-2
size: .
D: .

CDR3: CAISDLAGGGEDTQYF
DNA: TGTGCCATCAGTGACCTAGCGGGGGGGGGCGAAGATACGCAGTATTTT
V: TRBV10-3
J: TRBJ2-3
size: .
D: TRBD2

CDR3: CASSPTGFNQPQHF
DNA: TGTGCCAGCAGCCCTACAGGGTTCAATCAGCCCCAGCATTTT
V: TRBV6-5
J: TRBJ1-5
size: few
D: .

CDR3: CASSFGTDYEQYF
DNA: TGTGCCAGCAGCTTCGGAACAGACTACGAGCAGTACTTC
V: TRBV7-2
J: TRBJ2-7
size: once
D: .

CDR3: CAISGDSNYGYTF
DNA: TGTGCCATCAGTGGGGACAGCAACTATGGCTACACCTTC
V: TRBV10-3
J: TRBJ1-2
size: .
D: TRBD1

CDR3: CASSLEGLAENEQFF
DNA: TGCGCCAGCAGCTTGGAGGGACTAGCGGAGAATGAGCAGTTCTTC
V: TRBV5-1
J: TRBJ2-1
size: .
D: TRBD2

CDR3: CASSRTSGNYEQYF
DNA: TGTGCCAGCTCACGGACTAGCGGGAACTACGAGCAGTACTTC
V: TRBV18
J: TRBJ2-7
size: .
D: TRBD2

CDR3: CASSQGWGVQAGELFF
DNA: TGCGCCAGCAGCCAAGGTTGGGGGGTGCAGGCCGGGGAGCTGTTTTTT
V: TRBV4-3
J: TRBJ2-2
size: .
D: .

CDR3: CASSKAEVGEGETQYF
DNA: TGTGCCAGCAGCAAAGCGGAAGTGGGGGAGGGGGAGACCCAGTACTTC
V: TRBV21-1
J: TRBJ2-5
size: .
D: .

CDR3: CASSLIAGARGSYEQYF
DNA: TGTGCCAGCAGCTTAATAGCGGGGGCGAGGGGCTCCTACGAGCAGTACTTC
V: TRBV7-2
J: TRBJ2-7
size: .
D: TRBD2

CDR3: CASSIRQGLNQPQHF
DNA: TGTGCCAGTAGTATTCGGCAGGGACTAAATCAGCCCCAGCATTTT
V: TRBV19
J: TRBJ1-5
size: .
D: .

CDR3: CASRSTGGATNEKLFF
DNA: TGTGCCAGCAGGTCAACAGGGGGCGCAACTAATGAAAAACTGTTTTTT
V: TRBV28
J: TRBJ1-4
size: .
D: TRBD1

CDR3: CASSLGGQVNTEAFF
DNA: TGTGCCAGCAGCTTGGGCGGACAGGTGAACACTGAAGCTTTCTTT
V: TRBV5-6
J: TRBJ1-1
size: .
D: TRBD1

CDR3: CASSLTREETQYF
DNA: TGTGCCAGCAGCTTAACTCGAGAAGAGACCCAGTACTTC
V: TRBV7-3
J: TRBJ2-5
size: .
D: .

CDR3: CASSKTGGRTTNEKLFF
DNA: TGTGCCAGTAGTAAGACAGGGGGCAGGACAACTAATGAAAAACTGTTTTTT
V: TRBV19
J: TRBJ1-4
size: .
D: TRBD1

CDR3: CASSRRGYNSPLHF
DNA: TGTGCCAGCAGCCGCAGGGGGTATAATTCACCCCTCCACTTT
V: TRBV6-5
J: TRBJ1-6
size: .
D: TRBD1

CDR3: CASSPAYRTGFDTDTQYF
DNA: TGTGCCAGCAGTCCCGCATACCGTACAGGGTTCGACACAGATACGCAGTATTTT
V: TRBV28
J: TRBJ2-3
size: .
D: .

CDR3: CASSEGTSGITDTQYF
DNA: TGTGCCAGCAGTGAGGGGACTAGCGGGATAACAGATACGCAGTATTTT
V: TRBV25-1
J: TRBJ2-3
size: .
D: TRBD2

CDR3: CASSLGFRGSGNTIYF
DNA: TGTGCCAGCAGCTTAGGTTTCAGGGGTTCTGGAAACACCATATATTTT
V: TRBV11-2
J: TRBJ1-3
size: few
D: .

CDR3: CASSSALAGGGTDTQYF
DNA: TGCGCCAGCAGCTCAGCCCTAGCGGGAGGGGGCACAGATACGCAGTATTTT
V: TRBV5-1
J: TRBJ2-3
size: .
D: TRBD2

CDR3: CSYDGPQGETQYF
DNA: TGCAGCTACGACGGCCCCCAGGGGGAGACCCAGTACTTC
V: TRBV29-1
J: TRBJ2-5
size: .
D: .

CDR3: CATLNLGDTEAFF
DNA: TGTGCCACCCTAAACCTGGGCGACACTGAAGCTTTCTTT
V: TRBV10-3
J: TRBJ1-1
size: .
D: .